Sequencing of this TCR beta chain was carried out in a study of blood T cell repertoires in COVID-19. The CDR3 sequence is 16 residues long. V dropped 0 bases and J dropped 8; count of bases not matched to a gene: 7. Germline V lookup: CDR1 MNHEY, CDR2 SVGAGI. Authors' analysis steps: Amplification of reference gene primers provided the estimated nucleated cell counts. The assay was immunoSEQ multiplex PCR, and TCRdb's table has in-frame clones only and misses some. The V and J calls and the clone size are those of that table, but D and trimming were determined from the DNA. The data contain roughly 64,000 clones, over 60% of them singletons.

This TCR was sampled from a human donor in a cohort sampled during active COVID-19. V and J are TRBV6-5 and TRBJ2-3; 11 positions agree with TRBD1. Sequencing used peripheral blood. The CDR3 nucleotides read TGTGCCAGCAGTTACTCCGGGACAGGGGGTGAGGTTACGCAGTATTTT. This gives the protein CASSYSGTGGEVTQYF.